The 24 T cell receptor beta chains in this list originate from one sample, sequenced in a study of T cell repertoires in aging, cancer and after chemotherapy. Multiplex touch-down PCR with TRB-A/B primers amplified rearranged V-D-J TRB sequences. Each CDR3 protein gets one entry after TCRdb re-called the multiplex PCR reads with MiXCR. This repertoire shows about 2,300 distinct CDR3 sequences, 25% to 30% found once; its top ten account for over 5.5%. The template was genomic DNA from peripheral blood, not RNA. Source material: blood. Receptor source: a human donor with a solid tumor.

A few counts support this clonotype. This chain links TRBV27 with TRBJ2-1; no definite D call. The V end lost 2 bases, the J end lost 0 bases, and 11 bases lay between the germline ends. This CDR3 has 16 residues. CDR1 is MNHEY and CDR2 is SMNVEV in the germline V gene (reference sequence). CDR3: CASSLVVESSYNEQFF. The CDR3, as DNA: TGTGCCAGCAGTTTAGTTGTAGAGAGCTCCTACAATGAGCAGTTCTTC.

By sample fraction, this clonotype is medium-sized. The CDR3 loop reads CASSIGGATEAFF. The CDR3 nucleotides are TGTGCCAGTAGTATAGGGGGCGCGACTGAAGCTTTCTTT. The chain recombines TRBV19 with TRBJ1-1; a possible D gene is TRBD1 (5 bases). V lost 1 base to trimming and J lost 5 bases, with 8 bases between them. Germline assignment: CDR1 LNHDA and CDR2 SQIVND (reference sequence). The CDR3 is 13 residues long.

In nucleotides, the CDR3 is TGTGCCAGCAGCTTGGGCCTAGCCAAAAACATTCAGTACTTC. Its translation: CASSLGLAKNIQYF. The chain recombines TRBV5-6 with TRBJ2-4; D gene unclear. The CDR3 is 14 amino acids. V shed 0 bases and J shed 0 bases, with 4 bases lying between them. From germline, CDR1 is SGHDT and CDR2 YYEEEE.

This chain links TRBV7-9 with TRBJ2-6, with 7 bases identical to TRBD1. CDR3 length: 15 amino acids. Germline assignment: CDR1 SEHNR and CDR2 FQNEAQ (reference sequence). Germline trimming cut 4 bases from V and 0 bases from J; bases unmatched to any gene: 0. The CDR3 DNA is TGTGCCAGCAGCTCAGGGGGCTCTGGGGCCAACGTCCTGACTTTC. It encodes CASSSGGSGANVLTF.

This sequence joins TRBV6-6 and TRBJ2-1; 11 nucleotides align to TRBD2. CDR1 and CDR2 from the germline V gene are MNHNY and SVGAGI (reference sequence). The V segment lost 6 bases and the J segment 2 bases; nucleotides outside the gene matches: 3. The CDR3 totals 15 residues. The CDR3 DNA follows: TGTGCCAGCAGCCTTAGCGGGAGGGCCTACAATGAGCAGTTCTTC. Its protein is CASSLSGRAYNEQFF.

This clonotype was detected a few times. The V gene is TRBV20-1, the J gene TRBJ1-4, with a weak D call TRBD1 (6 bases). The V end lost 4 bases, the J end lost 7 bases, and 16 bases lay between the germline ends. The V gene's germline CDR1 is DFQATT and CDR2 SNEGSKA (reference sequence). There are 14 residues in the CDR3. CDR3 nucleotide sequence: TGCAGTGCTACCGAACAGGGCGTCCGTGAAAAACTGTTTTTT. It specifies CSATEQGVREKLFF.

The chain carries TRBV15 and TRBJ2-5; D not certain. The V gene's germline CDR1 is LNHNV and CDR2 YYDKDF (reference sequence). The CDR3 covers 14 residues. With 5 bases removed from V and 5 bases from J, the gap between germline ends came to 15 bases. CDR3 sequence (DNA): TGTGCCACCAGCCCCCGGTGGGGTTCGGAGACCCAGTACTTC. The encoded protein is CATSPRWGSETQYF.

V usage is TRBV5-4 and J usage is TRBJ2-3; no definite D call. V lost 0 bases to trimming and J lost 3 bases, with 5 bases between them. CDR1 SGHNT and CDR2 YYREEE come from the germline V gene (reference sequence). The CDR3 is 13 residues long. This CDR3 is CASSLAGTDTQYF. CDR3 bases: TGTGCCAGCAGCTTGGCCGGGACAGATACGCAGTATTTT.

The V and J genes are TRBV10-2 and TRBJ2-7, with a tentative D call TRBD1 (6 bases). Deletions cut 6 bases from V and 4 bases from J, with 19 bases between. The CDR3 spans 15 residues. Germline CDR1 and CDR2: WSHSY and SAAADI. This CDR3 is CASRGQPVGTYEQYF. In nucleotides, the CDR3 is TGCGCCAGCAGAGGACAGCCCGTGGGAACTTACGAGCAGTACTTC.

This clonotype occurred a few times. J is TRBJ1-1 and V is TRBV7-9, with TRBD1 as a possible D gene (5 bases). This CDR3 contains 14 residues. The germline V gene encodes CDR1 SEHNR and CDR2 FQNEAQ (reference sequence). V lost 3 bases and J lost 1, with 9 bases in between. The chain's CDR3 is CASSFPGQNTEAFF. The CDR3 nucleotides read TGTGCCAGCAGCTTCCCCGGACAGAACACTGAAGCTTTCTTT.

This chain links TRBV9 with TRBJ1-1, with TRBD1 matching over 7 bases. J lost 0 bases, V lost 4 bases, and 6 bases had no gene match. Per germline, CDR1 SGDLS and CDR2 YYNGEE. This CDR3 has 15 residues. CDR3 amino acids: CASSTRGQMNTEAFF. CDR3 DNA sequence: TGTGCCAGCAGCACCAGGGGACAGATGAACACTGAAGCTTTCTTT.

The gene calls are TRBV10-2 and TRBJ2-6; D is unresolved. Between the trimmed V and J ends, which lost 10 bases and 3 bases, there was a span of 7 bases. CDR3 length: 12 residues. CDR1 WSHSY and CDR2 SAAADI come from the germline V gene. CDR3 amino acids: CATSLGANVLTF. The CDR3 nucleotides read TGCGCCACCTCTCTTGGGGCCAACGTCCTGACTTTC.

Only a few counts were recorded for this clonotype. The chain has TRBV20-1 and TRBJ1-1; D perhaps matches TRBD1 (5 bases). The CDR3 runs 13 residues. V was cut by 0 bases and J by 3 bases, with 8 bases left in between. CDR1 and CDR2 from the germline V gene are DFQATT and SNEGSKA (reference sequence). DNA of the CDR3: TGCAGTGCTAGAGATGGGGGATACACTGAAGCTTTCTTT. Its protein product is CSARDGGYTEAFF.

This clonotype was counted only a few times. The chain is built from TRBV6-1 and TRBJ1-2; no clear D. V lost 2 bases and J lost 3, with 10 bases in between. CDR1 is MNHNS, CDR2 SASEGT, per germline. The CDR3 consists of 14 residues. For the CDR3, the DNA is TGTGCCAGCAGTGAAATGGTATCGGACTATGGCTACACCTTC. It yields the protein CASSEMVSDYGYTF.

The J gene is TRBJ1-1, the V gene TRBV7-2, with D unclear. The CDR3 extends over 13 amino acids. From germline, CDR1 is SGHTA and CDR2 FQGNSA. V gave up 8 bases and J gave up 2 bases, with 12 bases separating them. Here the CDR3 reads CASESGINTEAFF. The CDR3 nucleotides read TGTGCCAGCGAGAGCGGGATAAACACTGAAGCTTTCTTT.

The chain uses TRBV5-1 and TRBJ1-3; D is unclear. V was clipped by 4 bases and J by 0 bases, with 11 bases between them. Germline values: CDR1 SGHRS, CDR2 YFSETQ. This CDR3 has 15 residues. The CDR3, as DNA: TGCGCCAGCAGCCAGGCGACGGGCTCTGGAAACACCATATATTTT. Translated: CASSQATGSGNTIYF.

The chain is built from TRBV12-5 and TRBJ2-1, with 7 bases aligning to TRBD2. CDR1 is LGHNT and CDR2 is FRNRAP in the germline V gene. The CDR3 is 14 amino acids. The chain's CDR3 is CAVNPAGNYNEQFF. CDR3 in DNA: TGTGCCGTTAACCCAGCGGGAAACTACAATGAGCAGTTCTTC.

Here the CDR3 DNA reads TGTGCCAGCAGCTCGACCCTCTACGAGCAGTACTTC. It codes for CASSSTLYEQYF. The chain has TRBV7-2 and TRBJ2-7; D remains unclear. Germline V gene data show CDR1 as SGHTA and CDR2 as FQGNSA. The CDR3 consists of 12 residues. The V and J ends lost 4 bases and 3 bases respectively, with 7 bases between them. Based on the CDR3 plus reference TRBV7-2 and TRBJ2-7, the full variable domain is GAGVSQSPSNKVTEKGKDVELRCDPISGHTALYWYRQSLGQGLEFLIYFQGNSAPDKSGLPSDRFSAERTGGSVSTLTIQRTQQEDSAVYLCASSSTLYEQYFGPGTRLTVT.

V and J are TRBV29-1 and TRBJ2-1, with 10 bases that match TRBD2. The CDR3 contains 14 residues. The V gene end was trimmed by 5 bases and the J gene end by 16 bases; junction bases not matched to a gene: 17. Germline CDR1 and CDR2: SQVTM and ANQGSEA. The DNA of the CDR3 is TGCAGCGTTTTAGCCCGAGCGGGAGGGCCGTTCCCCTTCTTC. This encodes CSVLARAGGPFPFF.

This clonotype qualifies as medium-sized (0.01 to 0.1%). This rearrangement joins TRBV19 to TRBJ1-2, with 9 nucleotides matching TRBD1. Trimming cost V 7 bases and J 4 bases; bases outside gene matches: 7. The CDR3 spans 14 residues. Germline-derived CDR1 and CDR2 are LNHDA and SQIVND (reference sequence). In nucleotides, the CDR3 is TGTGCCAGTACCCGGACAGGGGTATTCTATGGCTACACCTTC. Translation: CASTRTGVFYGYTF.

Worth noting for this clonotype: A much larger clonotype is one base distant, so this may be a read error. This chain uses TRBV10-3 with TRBJ1-2; tentatively, D is TRBD1 (5 bases). With 8 bases removed from V and 4 bases from J, the gap between germline ends came to 17 bases. This CDR3 comprises 14 residues. Germline loops: CDR1 ENHRY, CDR2 SYGVKD. CDR3 coding DNA: TGTGCCATCGGCCAATCCGGGACGGGCTATGGCTACACCTTC. Encoded protein: CAIGQSGTGYGYTF.

V is TRBV20-1 and J is TRBJ2-5; 8 bases match TRBD2. Germline CDR1 and CDR2: DFQATT and SNEGSKA (reference sequence). The CDR3 consists of 15 residues. J gave up 4 bases and V 5 bases, and 12 bases lay outside the gene matches. The CDR3 sequence: CSAVGLSGSGETQYF. The DNA for the CDR3 is TGCAGTGCTGTTGGTCTCAGCGGGAGCGGAGAGACCCAGTACTTC.

The chain combines TRBV7-9 with TRBJ1-1; D unclear. Germline V gene data show CDR1 as SEHNR and CDR2 as FQNEAQ (reference sequence). This CDR3 contains 13 residues. Trimming stripped 4 bases from V and 3 bases from J, with 9 bases between. CDR3: CASSSRRDTEAFF. In nucleotides, the CDR3 is TGTGCCAGCAGCTCCCGACGGGACACTGAAGCTTTCTTT.

This chain joins TRBV11-3 and TRBJ1-1; D is unclear. The CDR3 totals 15 residues. Trimming took 1 base from V and 5 from J, leaving 14 bases between them. The V gene's germline CDR1 is SGHNT and CDR2 YENEEA. The CDR3 here is CASSLGGRQGTEAFF. CDR3 bases: TGTGCCAGCAGCTTAGGTGGCAGGCAAGGGACTGAAGCTTTCTTT. Variable domain in full (rest from reference TRBV11-3 and TRBJ1-1): EAGVVQSPRYKIIEKKQPVAFWCNPISGHNTLYWYLQNLGQGPELLIRYENEEAVDDSQLPKDRFSAERLKGVDSTLKIQPAELGDSAVYLCASSLGGRQGTEAFFGQGTRLTVV.